This entry features one T cell receptor (beta chain) sequence. Its target is not known. These data come from a study of blood T cells in healthy people across ages. General study results and limits: Across the age range, TCR beta diversity per million T cells fell in a roughly linear way.

Next came a second PCR, run for roughly 7 to 12 cycles, which used a sample-barcoded 5' primer along with a J-beta primer mix. Paired-end reads containing CDR3 totaled no fewer than 2.5 million for each sample. TCRdb analysed the 5' RACE reads with MiXCR anew, one entry per CDR3 protein. The table shows over 500,000 distinct CDR3 sequences, with approximately 52% occurring only once. About 10 milliliters of peripheral blood were drawn from each donor into EDTA-treated tubes. Each sample yielded at least 6 million isolated PBMCs. This CDR3 is 15 amino acids long. Germline CDR1 MGHRA, CDR2 YSYEKL. The germline V and J ends were trimmed by 1 base and 5 bases, with 14 bases remaining between them.

The sequencing input was blood. The TCR comes from a woman over 75 in good health. The chain combines TRBV4-1 with TRBJ1-2; D not resolved. CDR3 in DNA: TGCGCCAGCAGCCAAGTTGTCCAGGCTCAGTATGGCTACACCTTC. Amino acids: CASSQVVQAQYGYTF.